Listed here are 8 T cell receptor beta chains from one sample, sequenced in a study of T cells after yellow fever vaccination. Using its own MiXCR run on the 5' RACE reads, TCRdb lists one record per CDR3 protein. The data hold over 250,000 distinct CDR3 sequences, with around 5.2% observed a single time. Source: CD4+ T cells sorted from PBMCs, taken on the day of the yellow fever booster vaccination. These receptors originate from a young man who received the YFV17D yellow fever vaccine.

This clonotype was counted at least ten times. CDR3 sequence (DNA): TGTGCCAGCAGCCCTCGGACCATTTCCTACGAGCAGTACTTC. Translating it yields CASSPRTISYEQYF. This chain uses TRBV7-2 with TRBJ2-7, with D unresolved. Trimming took 5 bases from V and 1 from J, leaving 12 bases between them. Germline V lookup: CDR1 SGHTA, CDR2 FQGNSA. The length of the CDR3 is 14 residues.

This clonotype has only a few counts. The chain carries TRBV18 and TRBJ2-2, with no clear D. V lost 3 bases to trimming and J lost 1 base, with 9 bases between them. The CDR3 runs to 15 residues. Per germline, CDR1 KGHSH and CDR2 LQKENI. The CDR3 sequence is CASSPINRNTGELFF. CDR3 bases: TGTGCCAGCTCACCCATTAACCGGAACACCGGGGAGCTGTTTTTT.

V usage is TRBV11-2 and J usage is TRBJ2-2, with unresolved D. The CDR3 consists of 13 residues. Deletions cut 3 bases from V and 5 bases from J, with 7 bases between. Germline CDR1 reads SGHAT; CDR2 reads FQNNGV. The CDR3 bases are TGTGCCAGCAGCTTCTCCCGAACCGGGGAGCTGTTTTTT. This translates into CASSFSRTGELFF.

This clonotype has a handful of counts. The gene calls are TRBV3-1 and TRBJ2-2, with TRBD2 matching over 8 bases. Per germline, CDR1 LGHDT and CDR2 YNNKEL (reference sequence). Losses at the gene ends were 4 bases for V and 5 bases for J; bases not matched to a gene: 9. The CDR3 totals 16 residues. CDR3 protein: CASSPTRGGWTGELFF. The CDR3 DNA follows: TGTGCCAGCAGCCCCACCCGGGGGGGCTGGACCGGGGAGCTGTTTTTT.

In its sample, this clonotype was seen a few times. CDR3 loop: CASSQEGQGVLSGNTIYF. The CDR3 nucleotides read TGCGCCAGCAGCCAAGAGGGACAGGGGGTTCTTTCTGGAAACACCATATATTTT. The chain links TRBV4-3 to TRBJ1-3; 11 bases align to TRBD1. The ends lost 0 bases at V and 1 base at J; junction bases unmatched: 5. This CDR3 has 18 amino acids. Germline V CDR1 and CDR2: LGHNA, YSLEER.

The chain carries TRBV7-2 and TRBJ1-4; no firm D call. V lost 0 bases, J lost 7 bases, and 15 bases lay in between. This CDR3 contains 16 residues. Germline CDR1 reads SGHTA; CDR2 reads FQGNSA. Here the CDR3 DNA reads TGTGCCAGCAGCTTAGCGCCCACTGCAACGGGTGAAAAACTGTTTTTT. Amino acids: CASSLAPTATGEKLFF.

In this sample, this clonotype turned up a few times. The chain carries TRBV11-2 and TRBJ2-7; 7 nucleotides line up with TRBD2. Looked up from germline, CDR1 is SGHAT and CDR2 is FQNNGV. CDR3 length: 14 amino acids. J lost 3 bases, V lost 1 base, and 3 bases had no gene match. CDR3: CASSLGASGYEQYV. CDR3 sequence (DNA): TGTGCCAGCAGCTTAGGTGCTAGCGGCTACGAGCAGTACGTC.

The rearrangement links TRBV7-8 to TRBJ2-4; a possible D gene is TRBD1 (5 bases). The CDR3 loop spans 16 amino acids. The germline V and J ends were trimmed by 4 bases and 2 bases, with 15 bases remaining between them. From germline, CDR1 is SGHVS and CDR2 FQNEAQ. The CDR3, as DNA: TGTGCCAGCAGCTCTCCAGGGAACGGGCCCAAAAACATTCAGTACTTC. This gives the protein CASSSPGNGPKNIQYF.